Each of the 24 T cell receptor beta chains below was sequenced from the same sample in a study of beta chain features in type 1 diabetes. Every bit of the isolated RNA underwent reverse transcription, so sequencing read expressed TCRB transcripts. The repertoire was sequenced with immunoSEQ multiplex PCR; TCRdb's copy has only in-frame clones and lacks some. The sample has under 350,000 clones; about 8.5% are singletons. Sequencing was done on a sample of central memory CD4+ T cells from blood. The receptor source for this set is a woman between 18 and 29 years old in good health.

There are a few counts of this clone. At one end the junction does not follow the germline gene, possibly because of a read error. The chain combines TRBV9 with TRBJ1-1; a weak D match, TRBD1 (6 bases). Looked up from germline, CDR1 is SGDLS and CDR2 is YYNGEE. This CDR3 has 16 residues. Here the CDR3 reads CASRVGAGGENTEAFF. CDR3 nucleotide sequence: TGTGCCAGCAGAGTAGGGGCCGGGGGCGAAAACACTGAAGCTTTCTTT.

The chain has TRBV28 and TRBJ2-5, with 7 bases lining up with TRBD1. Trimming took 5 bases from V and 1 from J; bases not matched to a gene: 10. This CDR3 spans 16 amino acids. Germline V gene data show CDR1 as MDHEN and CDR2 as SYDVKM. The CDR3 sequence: CASSRYVSGGQETQYF. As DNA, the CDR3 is TGTGCCAGCAGTAGATATGTATCAGGGGGCCAAGAGACCCAGTACTTC.

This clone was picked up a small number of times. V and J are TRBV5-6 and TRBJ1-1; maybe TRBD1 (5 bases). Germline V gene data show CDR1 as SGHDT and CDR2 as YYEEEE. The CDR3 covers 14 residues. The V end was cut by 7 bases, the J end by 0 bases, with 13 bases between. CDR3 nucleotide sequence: TGTGCCAGCCACATAAGGGGAATGAACACTGAAGCTTTCTTT. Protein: CASHIRGMNTEAFF.

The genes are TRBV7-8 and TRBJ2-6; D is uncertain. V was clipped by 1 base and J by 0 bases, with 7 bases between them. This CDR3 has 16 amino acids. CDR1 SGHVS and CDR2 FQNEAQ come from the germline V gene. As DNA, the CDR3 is TGTGCCAGCAGCTTAGGTGCTTCCTCTGGGGCCAACGTCCTGACTTTC. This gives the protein CASSLGASSGANVLTF.

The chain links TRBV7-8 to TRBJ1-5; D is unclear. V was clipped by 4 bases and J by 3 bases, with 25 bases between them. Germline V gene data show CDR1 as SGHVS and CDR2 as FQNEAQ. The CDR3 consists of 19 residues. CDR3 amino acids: CASSSKPVLTGQTNQPQHF. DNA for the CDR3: TGTGCCAGCAGCTCCAAGCCAGTACTCACGGGCCAAACCAATCAGCCCCAGCATTTT.

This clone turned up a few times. The DNA for the CDR3 is TGCGCCAGCAGCTTGGATGGACAGGGTGGTAGGCCCCAGCATTTT. This translates into CASSLDGQGGRPQHF. The chain couples TRBV5-1 to TRBJ1-5, with 8 nucleotides matching TRBD1. The CDR3 is made up of 15 amino acids. The germline CDR1 and CDR2 sequences are SGHRS and YFSETQ. The V gene end was trimmed by 0 bases and the J gene end by 9 bases; junction bases not matched to a gene: 8.

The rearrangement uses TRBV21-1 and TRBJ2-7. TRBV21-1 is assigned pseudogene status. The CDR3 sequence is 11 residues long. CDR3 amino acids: CASTGSYEQYV. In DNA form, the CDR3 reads TGTGCCAGCACTGGATCCTACGAGCAGTACGTC.

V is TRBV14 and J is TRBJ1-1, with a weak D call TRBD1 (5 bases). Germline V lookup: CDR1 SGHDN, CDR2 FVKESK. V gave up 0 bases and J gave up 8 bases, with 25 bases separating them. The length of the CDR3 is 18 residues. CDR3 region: CASSQEGQGRVAGREAFF. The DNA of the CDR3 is TGTGCCAGCAGCCAAGAAGGTCAGGGCCGGGTTGCCGGGAGAGAAGCTTTCTTT.

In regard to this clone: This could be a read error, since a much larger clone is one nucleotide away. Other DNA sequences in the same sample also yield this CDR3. Written as DNA, the CDR3 is TGCGCCAGCAGCCAAGGAAACTATGGCTACACCTTC. Protein product: CASSQGNYGYTF. V is TRBV4-3 and J is TRBJ1-2; D uncertain. The CDR3 has 12 residues. The germline V gene encodes CDR1 LGHNA and CDR2 YSLEER. V was pared by 1 base and J by 2 bases, with 2 bases between.

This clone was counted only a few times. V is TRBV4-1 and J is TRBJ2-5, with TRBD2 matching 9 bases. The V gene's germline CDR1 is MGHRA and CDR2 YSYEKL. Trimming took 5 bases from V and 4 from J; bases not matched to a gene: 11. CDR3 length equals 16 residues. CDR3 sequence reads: CASSSLRASGIETQYF. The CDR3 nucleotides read TGCGCCAGCAGCTCCCTTCGGGCTAGCGGGATAGAGACCCAGTACTTC.

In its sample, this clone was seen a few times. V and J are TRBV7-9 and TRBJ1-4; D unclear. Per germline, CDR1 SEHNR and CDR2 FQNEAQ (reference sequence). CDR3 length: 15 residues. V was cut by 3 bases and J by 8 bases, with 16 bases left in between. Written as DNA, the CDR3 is TGTGCCAGCAGCTTTTCCGGTCAGGTCAAAGAAAAACTGTTTTTT. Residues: CASSFSGQVKEKLFF.

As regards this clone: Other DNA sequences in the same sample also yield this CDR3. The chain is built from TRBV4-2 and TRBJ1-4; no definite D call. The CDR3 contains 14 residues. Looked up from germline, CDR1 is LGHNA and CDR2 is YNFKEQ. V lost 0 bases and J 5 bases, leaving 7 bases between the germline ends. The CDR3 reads CASSQDWANEKLFF. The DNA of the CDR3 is TGTGCCAGCAGCCAAGATTGGGCGAATGAAAAACTGTTTTTT.

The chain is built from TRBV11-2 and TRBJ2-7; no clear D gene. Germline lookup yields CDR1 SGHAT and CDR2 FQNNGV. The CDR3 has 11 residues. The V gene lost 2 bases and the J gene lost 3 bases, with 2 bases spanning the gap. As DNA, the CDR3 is TGTGCCAGCAGCTTATTCTACGAGCAGTACTTC. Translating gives CASSLFYEQYF.

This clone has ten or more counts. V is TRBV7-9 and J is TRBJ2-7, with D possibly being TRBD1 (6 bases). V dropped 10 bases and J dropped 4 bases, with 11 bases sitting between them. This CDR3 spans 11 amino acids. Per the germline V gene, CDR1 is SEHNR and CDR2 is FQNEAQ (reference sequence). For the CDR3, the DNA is TGTGCCACCACGCAGGGGTACGAGCAGTACTTC. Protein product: CATTQGYEQYF.

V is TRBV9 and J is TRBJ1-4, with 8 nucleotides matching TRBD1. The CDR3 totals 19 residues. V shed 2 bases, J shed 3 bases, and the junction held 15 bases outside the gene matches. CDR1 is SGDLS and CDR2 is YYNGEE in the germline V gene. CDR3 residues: CASSVESGTGDFSNEKLFF. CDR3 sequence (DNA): TGTGCCAGCAGCGTCGAATCCGGGACAGGAGACTTCTCTAATGAAAAACTGTTTTTT. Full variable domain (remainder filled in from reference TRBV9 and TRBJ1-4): DSGVTQTPKHLITATGQRVTLRCSPRSGDLSVYWYQQSLDQGLQFLIQYYNGEERAKGNILERFSAQQFPDLHSELNLSSLELGDSALYFCASSVESGTGDFSNEKLFFGSGTQLSVL.

The CDR3 here is CASSVREANEKLFF. CDR3 coding DNA: TGTGCCAGCAGCGTTAGGGAGGCTAATGAAAAACTGTTTTTT. The chain uses TRBV7-6 and TRBJ1-4; no clear D gene. V lost 5 bases and J lost 3, with 10 bases in between. From germline, CDR1 is SGHVS and CDR2 FNYEAQ. The CDR3 sequence is 14 residues long.

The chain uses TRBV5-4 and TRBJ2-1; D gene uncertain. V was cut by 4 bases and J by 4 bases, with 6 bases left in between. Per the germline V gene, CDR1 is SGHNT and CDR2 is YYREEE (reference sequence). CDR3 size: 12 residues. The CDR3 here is CASSQNYNEQFF. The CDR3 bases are TGTGCCAGCAGCCAGAATTACAATGAGCAGTTCTTC.

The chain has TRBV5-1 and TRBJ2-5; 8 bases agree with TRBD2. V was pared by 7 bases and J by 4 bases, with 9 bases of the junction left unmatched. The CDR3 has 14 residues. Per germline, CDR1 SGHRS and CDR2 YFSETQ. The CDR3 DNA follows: TGCGCCAGCGAAGCGGCGGGAGGTGGAGAGACCCAGTACTTC. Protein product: CASEAAGGGETQYF.

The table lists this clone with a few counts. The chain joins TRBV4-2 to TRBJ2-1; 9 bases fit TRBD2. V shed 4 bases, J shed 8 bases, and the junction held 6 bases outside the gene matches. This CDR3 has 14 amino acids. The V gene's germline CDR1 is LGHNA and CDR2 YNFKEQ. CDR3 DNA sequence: TGTGCCAGCAGCCGCAGACTAGCGGAGGATGAGCAGTTCTTC. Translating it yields CASSRRLAEDEQFF.

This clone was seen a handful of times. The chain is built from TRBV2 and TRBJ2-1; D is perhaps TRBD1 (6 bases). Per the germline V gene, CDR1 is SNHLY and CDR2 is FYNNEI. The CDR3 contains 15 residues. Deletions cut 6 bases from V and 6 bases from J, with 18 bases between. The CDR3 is CASSQRAGAINEQFF. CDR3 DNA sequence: TGTGCCAGCAGCCAGAGGGCAGGGGCAATCAATGAGCAGTTCTTC.

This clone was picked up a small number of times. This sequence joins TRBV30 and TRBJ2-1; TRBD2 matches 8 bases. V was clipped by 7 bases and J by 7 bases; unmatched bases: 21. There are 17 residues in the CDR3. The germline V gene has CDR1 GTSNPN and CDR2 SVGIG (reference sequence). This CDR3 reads CAFKAAGTRMVGNEQFF. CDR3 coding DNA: TGTGCCTTTAAAGCGGCTGGGACTAGGATGGTTGGGAATGAGCAGTTCTTC.

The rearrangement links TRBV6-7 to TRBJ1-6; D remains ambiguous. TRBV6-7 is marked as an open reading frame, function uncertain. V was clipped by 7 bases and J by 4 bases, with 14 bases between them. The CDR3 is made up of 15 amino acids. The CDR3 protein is CASKAGRGYNSPLHF. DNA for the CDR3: TGTGCCAGCAAGGCAGGCCGCGGGTATAATTCACCCCTCCACTTT.

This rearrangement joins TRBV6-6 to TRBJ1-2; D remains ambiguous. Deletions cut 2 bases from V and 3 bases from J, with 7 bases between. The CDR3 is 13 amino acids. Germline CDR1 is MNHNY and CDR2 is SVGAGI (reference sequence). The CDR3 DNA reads TGTGCCAGCAGTTACGGGGAAGACTATGGCTACACCTTC. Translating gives CASSYGEDYGYTF.

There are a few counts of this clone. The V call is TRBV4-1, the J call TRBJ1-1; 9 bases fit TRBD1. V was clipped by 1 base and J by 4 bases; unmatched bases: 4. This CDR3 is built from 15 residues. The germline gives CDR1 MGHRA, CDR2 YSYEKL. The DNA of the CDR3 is TGCGCCAGCAGCCAAGGGGACAGGGATGTCACTGAAGCTTTCTTT. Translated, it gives CASSQGDRDVTEAFF.